This T cell receptor beta chain was found in a study of T cell clonotyping in hematopoietic cell transplantation. This clone appeared a single time. The assay was immunoSEQ multiplex PCR, and TCRdb's table has in-frame clones only and misses some. The data show over 15,000 clones, roughly 91% seen once. Germline V gene lookup returns CDR1 SGHTA and CDR2 FQGTGA. With 0 bases removed from V and 3 bases from J, the gap between germline ends came to 3 bases. The CDR3 has 13 amino acids. Input material: peripheral blood mononuclear cells. This sequence joins TRBV7-3 and TRBJ1-3; D is ambiguous. The clonotype originates from a man aged 35 to 55 in good health. Some clones in this sample may be carry-over from other donors' samples. CDR3 sequence reads: CASSLTSGNTIYF. The CDR3 DNA sequence: TGTGCCAGCAGCTTAACGAGTGGAAACACCATATATTTT.